This T cell receptor (beta chain) was observed in a study of beta chain features in type 1 diabetes (dated by TCRdb to the late 2010s). About the investigation overall: Mean age, gender distribution, total cell number and subset yield did not differ between patients and healthy donors. A total of some 100,000,000 sorted cells were examined across all samples, and the number of cells per subset was strongly correlated with RNA yield. The study compared TCRB repertoires of sorted circulating CD4+ T cell subsets between recently diagnosed type 1 diabetes patients and matched healthy donors. Regulatory and stem cell-like memory subsets were obtained from only 8 patients and roughly eight healthy donors, while naive and central memory subsets were obtained from all 30 or so donors. The full study reports these points: Type 1 diabetes patients showed a moderate but significant shortening of TCRB CDR3 length in all four CD4+ subsets. Fewer insertions and more nucleotide deletions at VDJ recombination sites were observed in patients with type 1 diabetes, implying thymic rearrangement abnormalities. Naive, central memory and regulatory TCRB repertoires appeared to be more alike among patients than among healthy donors. Because the HLA sub-analyses included only small numbers of individuals, any influence of HLA type on TCRB rearrangement was left unresolved. Because cDNA was sequenced instead of genomic DNA, highly expressing activated cells could be over-represented, though the groups showed no difference in activation or CD3 levels. Shorter templates might be favored by PCR, yet because patient and control samples were amplified and corrected together, any such skew would affect both groups equally.

V and J are truncated by 6 bases and 3 bases respectively, leaving an intervening sequence of 12 bases. CDR1 and CDR2, per the germline V gene, are SNHLY and FYNNEI. There are 14 amino acids in the CDR3, from cysteine to phenylalanine inclusive. This entry keeps only the CDR3 DNA: 42 bases, framed from base 1. The entire amount of isolated RNA was reverse transcribed using the High Capacity cDNA Reverse Transcription Kit, so the sequenced TCRB transcripts were expressed ones. Naive, central memory and regulatory T cell samples underwent deep immunoSEQ sequencing, averaging around 3.9 million total reads per sample. Sorted cells were lysed in RLT buffer, and RNA was extracted using DNase-treated RNeasy Micro or Mini kits according to cell number. To prevent cross-contamination, every cell subset was processed on its own, while patient and healthy donor samples were processed together. The immunoSEQ multiplex PCR was used to amplify TCRB sequences from cDNA, generating 87-bp fragments that spanned the CDR3 region. Sequencing of the amplicons was performed on the Illumina HiSeq platform. As for the authors' bioinformatics: PCR bias was corrected computationally using synthetic template baselines, and reads within Hamming distance 2 were collapsed, with unmergeable singletons discarded. Reads were aligned to IMGT to assign V, D and J genes, CDR3 length, and insertions or deletions at six rearrangement sites. Within each subset, clonotype counts were normalized to sorted cell number, and only after that were true diversity and Gini coefficients computed with the tcR R package. The overlap coefficient, calculated on TCRB nucleotide sequences, was used to quantify repertoire sharing. Out-of-frame TCRB sequences from naive cells were analyzed to stand in for the pre-selection repertoire. What TCRdb holds here is the immuneACCESS table cut down to in-frame rearrangements. Part of the clones is not present; checked against another copy, under half of the missing clones reflect an unresolved V gene, and the others are unexplained. D and trimming were read from the DNA, whereas the V and J calls and clone size are those reported in that table. This sample gives over 700,000 clones in total; 15% to 20% of them show up just once. The top ten constitute 0.023% of the sample.

From each donor, a single peripheral blood sample of approximately 110 mL on average was drawn into heparinised tubes. A BD FACSAria II and a panel including CD45RO, CCR7, CD25, CD127, CD95 and CD27 were used to sort naive, central memory, regulatory and stem cell-like memory CD4+ T cells. Every sorted population had a purity above 95%. PBMCs were isolated immediately by Lymphoprep density gradient centrifugation and stained directly without culture. So that batch effects would be minimized, each experiment stained and sorted samples in pairs, pairing one healthy donor with one patient. A note on this clone: No cognate antigen has been identified for it. No base qualities exist here, and no much larger clone lies one base off it.

The sequence was collected from a young woman in good health. The chain is encoded by TRBV2 joined to TRBJ1-5, with no confidently assigned D gene. Material for sequencing was naive CD4+ T cells from blood. The cell subset or site label here, explained by the study, means: true naive CD4+ T cells. The CDR3 reads CASSGSEFNQPQHF. The sequenced DNA is TGTGCCAGCAGCGGGAGCGAATTCAATCAGCCCCAGCATTTT.